Listed here are 11 T cell receptor beta chains from one sample, sequenced in a study of blood T cells in healthy people across ages. A second 7 to 11 cycle PCR used barcoded and J-beta primers. Each CDR3 protein is one row after TCRdb ran MiXCR on the 5' RACE reads. The sample has fewer than 900,000 distinct CDR3 sequences; about 37% are singletons. Sequencing was done on a sample of blood. Receptors were obtained from a man younger than 30 in good health.

The chain couples TRBV9 to TRBJ2-7; no definite D call. The germline CDR1 and CDR2 sequences are SGDLS and YYNGEE. The CDR3 spans 15 residues. Trimming pared 4 bases from V and 1 base from J, leaving 15 bases between. The CDR3 DNA is TGTGCCAGCAGCTTCCGGTCTGAAACTTCCTACGAGCAGTACTTC. This gives the protein CASSFRSETSYEQYF.

This clonotype was counted between two and nine times. The V gene is TRBV5-5, the J gene TRBJ1-2, with TRBD1 as a possible D gene (5 bases). The V and J ends lost 1 base and 4 bases respectively, with 14 bases between them. Germline-derived CDR1 and CDR2 are SGHKS and YYEKEE (reference sequence). CDR3 length: 15 residues. CDR3 sequence: CASSLPGTFGYGYTF. The DNA of the CDR3 is TGTGCCAGCAGCTTGCCAGGGACTTTCGGCTATGGCTACACCTTC.

CDR3 protein: CATSDPKSNQPQHF. The CDR3 region has the DNA TGTGCCACCAGTGATCCGAAGAGCAATCAGCCCCAGCATTTT. J is TRBJ1-5 and V is TRBV24-1, with no clear D. CDR1 is KGHDR, CDR2 SFDVKD, per germline. Trimming cost V 3 bases and J 1 base, with 6 bases left between them. The CDR3 totals 14 residues.

This clonotype was counted a few times. Here the CDR3 reads CASSEGTAEQYF. The CDR3, as DNA: TGTGCCAGCTCCGAAGGGACCGCCGAGCAGTACTTC. The gene calls are TRBV28 and TRBJ2-7; D possibly uses TRBD1 or TRBD2 (5 bases each). V was pared by 8 bases and J by 6 bases, with 14 bases between. Looked up from germline, CDR1 is MDHEN and CDR2 is SYDVKM. This CDR3 is built from 12 residues.

J is TRBJ2-3 and V is TRBV12-3 or TRBV12-4; D is ambiguous. The CDR3 sequence is 13 residues long. The V gene lost 7 bases and the J gene lost 0 bases, with 8 bases spanning the gap. The CDR3 DNA is TGTGCCAGCACCCTGGTGAGCACAGATACGCAGTATTTT. Its translation: CASTLVSTDTQYF.

This chain connects TRBV29-1 to TRBJ2-7; 10 bases line up with TRBD1. Germline V gene sequence: CDR1 SQVTM, CDR2 ANQGSEA. Trimming took 6 bases from V and 5 from J; bases not matched to a gene: 4. This CDR3 comprises 12 residues. The CDR3 here is CSVGTGDHEQYF. CDR3 DNA sequence: TGCAGCGTCGGGACAGGGGACCACGAGCAGTACTTC.

The V call is TRBV28, the J call TRBJ1-5; D uncertain. Germline V CDR1 and CDR2: MDHEN, SYDVKM. V gave up 3 bases and J gave up 6 bases, with 18 bases separating them. This CDR3 spans 16 amino acids. Here the CDR3 DNA reads TGTGCCAGCAGTTTTGTGGCCGATGGGGTTGGTCAGCCCCAGCATTTT. As protein: CASSFVADGVGQPQHF.

This rearrangement joins TRBV6-6 to TRBJ2-7; D possibly corresponds to TRBD1 (5 bases). Germline loops: CDR1 MNHNY, CDR2 SVGAGI (reference sequence). The V end was cut by 6 bases, the J end by 9 bases, with 18 bases between. There are 13 residues in the CDR3. The CDR3 DNA is TGTGCCAGCAGCCCCGCCCCAGGGTTGGGGCAGTACTTC. Protein product: CASSPAPGLGQYF.

This chain's CDR3 is CASSPRGASKNIQYF. In DNA, the CDR3 is TGTGCCAGCTCACCTCGGGGGGCGAGCAAAAACATTCAGTACTTC. The chain joins TRBV18 to TRBJ2-4; D is perhaps TRBD2 (7 bases). The germline V and J ends were trimmed by 3 bases and 3 bases, with 12 bases remaining between them. Germline V CDR1 and CDR2: KGHSH, LQKENI. The CDR3 is made up of 15 amino acids.

This clonotype came up many times. The genes are TRBV12-3 or TRBV12-4 and TRBJ2-7, with 14 bases matching TRBD2. V shed 6 bases and J 3 bases; nucleotides not matched to a gene: 4. This CDR3 has 15 residues. DNA for the CDR3: TGTGCCAGCAGACGTGGACTAGCGGGGGGCTACGAGCAGTACTTC. Its translation is CASRRGLAGGYEQYF.

This clonotype occurred many times. The chain uses TRBV20-1 and TRBJ2-5, with D perhaps matching TRBD1 (6 bases). This CDR3 is 13 amino acids long. Per the germline V gene, CDR1 is DFQATT and CDR2 is SNEGSKA (reference sequence). Trimming removed 7 bases from V and 4 bases from J, with 16 bases in between. In nucleotides, the CDR3 is TGCAGTGTCCCGAACAGGGCTACAGAGACCCAGTACTTC. It encodes CSVPNRATETQYF.